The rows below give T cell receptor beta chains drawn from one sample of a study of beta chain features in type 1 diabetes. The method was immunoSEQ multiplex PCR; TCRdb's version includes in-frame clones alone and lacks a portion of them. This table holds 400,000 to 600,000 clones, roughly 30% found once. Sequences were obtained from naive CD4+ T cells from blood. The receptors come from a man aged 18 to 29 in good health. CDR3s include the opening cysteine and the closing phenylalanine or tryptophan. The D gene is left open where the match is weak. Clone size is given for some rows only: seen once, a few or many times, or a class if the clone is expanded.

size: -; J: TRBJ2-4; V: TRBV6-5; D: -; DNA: TGTGCCAGCAGCCTTCTGGGCATTCAGTACTTC; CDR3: CASSLLGIQYF
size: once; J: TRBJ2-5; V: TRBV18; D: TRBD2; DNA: TGTGCCAGCTCGGAGACTAGCCCCCAAGAGACCCAGTACTTC; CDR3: CASSETSPQETQYF
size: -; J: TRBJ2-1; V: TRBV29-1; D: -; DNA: TGCAGCGTTATAGCAGTCACCTACAATGAGCAGTTCTTC; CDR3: CSVIAVTYNEQFF
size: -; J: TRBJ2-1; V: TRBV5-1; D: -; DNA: TGCGCCAGCAGCTTGAGTCAATTTTACAATGAGCAGTTCTTC; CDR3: CASSLSQFYNEQFF
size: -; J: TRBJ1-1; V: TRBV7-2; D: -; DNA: TGTGCCAGCAGCTTAGTCCCAGAAATGAACACTGAAGCTTTCTTT; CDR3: CASSLVPEMNTEAFF
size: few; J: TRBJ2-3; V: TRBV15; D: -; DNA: TGTGCCACCAGCAGAGGGATAGCGACGGTGGATACGCAGTATTTT; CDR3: CATSRGIATVDTQYF
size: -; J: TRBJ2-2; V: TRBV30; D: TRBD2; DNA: TGTGCCTGGAGGGCTAGCGGGAACACCGGGGAGCTGTTTTTT; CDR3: CAWRASGNTGELFF
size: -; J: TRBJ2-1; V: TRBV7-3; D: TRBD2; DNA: TGTGCCAGCAGCGGAACTAGCGATTCCTACAATGAGCAGTTCTTC; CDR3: CASSGTSDSYNEQFF
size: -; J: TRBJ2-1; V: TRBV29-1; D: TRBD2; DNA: TGCAGCGTGTTTCCCGGGACTAGCACGTACAATGAGCAGTTCTTC; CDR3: CSVFPGTSTYNEQFF
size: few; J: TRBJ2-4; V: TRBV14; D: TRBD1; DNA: TGTGCCAGCAGTCTACTCGGACAGGGAAACATTCAGTACTTC; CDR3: CASSLLGQGNIQYF
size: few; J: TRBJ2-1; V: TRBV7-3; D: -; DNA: TGTGCCAGCAGCTTAGGGGGCTCCTACAATGAGCAGTTCTTC; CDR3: CASSLGGSYNEQFF
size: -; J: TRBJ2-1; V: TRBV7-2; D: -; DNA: TGTGCCAGCAGCGTCGGGAGCCCTTCCTACAATGAGCAGTTCTTC; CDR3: CASSVGSPSYNEQFF
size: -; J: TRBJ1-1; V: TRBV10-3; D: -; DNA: TGTGCCATCAGCCTTGGGGGCACTGAAGCTTTCTTT; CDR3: CAISLGGTEAFF
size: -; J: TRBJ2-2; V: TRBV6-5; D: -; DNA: TGTGCCAGCAGTTACCAATCGACAGTTATCACCGGGGAGCTGTTTTTT; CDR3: CASSYQSTVITGELFF
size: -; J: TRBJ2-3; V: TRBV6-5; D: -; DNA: TGTGCCAGCAGTTACCCCTCACGGGGAGGAGATACGCAGTATTTT; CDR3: CASSYPSRGGDTQYF
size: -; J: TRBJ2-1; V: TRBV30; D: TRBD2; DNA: TGTGCCTGGAGAACACTAGCGGGAGTTGGCTCCTACAATGAGCAGTTCTTC; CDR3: CAWRTLAGVGSYNEQFF
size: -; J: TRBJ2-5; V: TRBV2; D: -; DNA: TGTGCCAGCCAGGGTCTACTGGAGGCCCAGTACTTC; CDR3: CASQGLLEAQYF
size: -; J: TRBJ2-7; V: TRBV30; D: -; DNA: TGTGCCTGGAGTCGTTCGGGACCGAGCTACGAGCAGTACTTC; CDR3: CAWSRSGPSYEQYF